These 29 T cell receptor beta chains were all obtained from the same sample, sequenced in a study of T-cell reconstitution after alpha-beta-depleted transplantation in children. Library preparation (for TCRbeta) was performed with unique molecular identifiers. One entry per CDR3 protein results from TCRdb running MiXCR on the PCR reads. This table has nearly 250,000 distinct CDR3 sequences, roughly 8.2% appearing once. The specimen comprised PBMCs, mostly from graft donor cells, sampled 180 days after TCRalphabeta/CD19-depleted stem cell transplant. Receptors were obtained from a male patient between 5 and 17 years old who had a stem cell transplant for acute lymphoblastic leukemia, so the T cells may come from the graft donor.

This clonotype was found many times. The J gene is TRBJ2-6, the V gene TRBV24-1; 8 nucleotides line up with TRBD1. V dropped 3 bases and J dropped 0; count of bases not matched to a gene: 12. The CDR3 loop spans 20 amino acids. In germline, CDR1 is KGHDR, CDR2 SFDVKD. DNA of the CDR3: TGTGCCACCAGTGATAGGAGGACAGGGTTCGAGCTCTCTGGGGCCAACGTCCTGACTTTC. Its protein is CATSDRRTGFELSGANVLTF.

Many counts were recorded for this clonotype. The CDR3, as DNA: TGTGCTAGTGGTTTGAGGCAGGGGGACGAGCAGTACTTC. Its translation is CASGLRQGDEQYF. The chain carries TRBV12-5 and TRBJ2-7; TRBD1 matches 7 bases. Germline V gene data show CDR1 as LGHNT and CDR2 as FRNRAP. CDR3 length: 13 residues. V trimming: 2 bases; J trimming: 5 bases; junction bases outside the gene matches: 3.

At least ten counts were recorded for this clonotype. The chain links TRBV10-3 to TRBJ2-1; no clear D. This CDR3 comprises 12 residues. The germline CDR1 and CDR2 sequences are ENHRY and SYGVKD. V lost 7 bases to trimming and J lost 7 bases, with 11 bases between them. The CDR3 coding sequence is TGTGCCATCAAAAGGGCAGGAAATGAGCAGTTCTTC. This codes for CAIKRAGNEQFF.

In its sample, this clonotype was seen many times. This chain links TRBV15 with TRBJ2-6; no clear D gene. V lost 0 bases and J 3 bases, leaving 18 bases between the germline ends. CDR1 is LNHNV, CDR2 YYDKDF, per germline (reference sequence). CDR3 length equals 19 residues. Here the CDR3 reads CATSRDLLDTLVGANVLTF. The CDR3 DNA is TGTGCCACCAGCAGAGATCTTTTAGACACCCTCGTTGGGGCCAACGTCCTGACTTTC.

In regard to this clonotype: This may come from a read error, since a much larger clone is one base off. The chain combines TRBV4-1 with TRBJ2-3; D unresolved. The CDR3 has 13 residues. Per the germline V gene, CDR1 is MGHRA and CDR2 is YSYEKL. Written as DNA, the CDR3 is TGCGCCAGCGGCCAAGAGGACCTCCGTACGCAGTATTTT. It specifies CASGQEDLRTQYF.

This clonotype showed up many times. The rearrangement joins TRBV29-1 to TRBJ2-1, with D hard to call. The V end lost 7 bases, the J end lost 0 bases, and 7 bases lay between the germline ends. Germline assignment: CDR1 SQVTM and CDR2 ANQGSEA. This CDR3 is built from 12 residues. CDR3 loop: CSAISSYNEQFF. CDR3 in DNA: TGCAGCGCGATTAGCTCCTACAATGAGCAGTTCTTC.

This clonotype was counted many times. This chain links TRBV5-4 with TRBJ2-1; TRBD2 agrees at 7 bases. V gave up 0 bases and J gave up 8 bases; unmatched junction bases: 11. Germline V gene lookup returns CDR1 SGHNT and CDR2 YYREEE (reference sequence). The CDR3 spans 16 residues. The CDR3 here is CASSLGAGRVRDEQFF. As DNA, the CDR3 is TGTGCCAGCAGCTTGGGAGCGGGAAGAGTCCGGGATGAGCAGTTCTTC.

Turning to this clonotype: One base away lies a much larger clone, so this may be a sequencing read error. The chain joins TRBV5-1 to TRBJ2-7; D possibly corresponds to TRBD1 (5 bases). This CDR3 spans 12 amino acids. Looked up from germline, CDR1 is SGHRS and CDR2 is YFSETQ. The ends were cut back, 7 bases at V and 6 bases at J, with 14 bases in the middle. DNA of the CDR3: TGCGCCAGCTGCCCAGGGCATTTCGAGCAGTACTTC. Protein sequence: CASCPGHFEQYF.

This clonotype has at least ten counts. This chain links TRBV5-6 with TRBJ2-1; 9 bases are a match to TRBD2. The junction had 15 bases not matched to a gene; V was cut back by 4 bases and J by 4 bases. The CDR3 has 18 residues. Germline V gene lookup returns CDR1 SGHDT and CDR2 YYEEEE. The CDR3 bases are TGTGCCAGCAGCCCGTTTGGTGCGGGAGGGGGGCCTTACAATGAGCAGTTCTTC. Its protein product is CASSPFGAGGGPYNEQFF.

There are many counts of this clonotype. The CDR3 coding sequence is TGTGCCAGCAGTTACCTGGGGTATAATGAAAAACTGTTTTTT. It is translated as CASSYLGYNEKLFF. The J gene is TRBJ1-4, the V gene TRBV6-5; D gene unclear. V was pared by 2 bases and J by 4 bases, with 8 bases between. The CDR3 has 14 residues. CDR1 is MNHEY and CDR2 is SVGAGI in the germline V gene.

This clonotype was seen at least ten times. This CDR3 is CASSYPGQGDSPLHF. The CDR3 DNA reads as TGTGCCAGCAGTTACCCGGGACAGGGTGATTCACCCCTCCACTTT. The rearrangement links TRBV11-2 to TRBJ1-6, with 9 bases matching TRBD1. CDR3 length equals 15 residues. The V gene end was trimmed by 6 bases and the J gene end by 8 bases; junction bases not matched to a gene: 8. The V gene's germline CDR1 is SGHAT and CDR2 FQNNGV.

This clonotype showed up many times. The chain couples TRBV18 to TRBJ2-3; the D gene could be TRBD1 or TRBD2 (5 bases each). Trimming removed 2 bases at V and 1 base at J, with 10 bases between. From germline, CDR1 is KGHSH and CDR2 LQKENI. The CDR3 length is 15 residues. CDR3 coding DNA: TGTGCCAGCTCACCATACCAGGGAGGCACAGATACGCAGTATTTT. Translating gives CASSPYQGGTDTQYF.

This chain uses TRBV5-4 with TRBJ1-1; 9 bases fit TRBD1. V lost 1 base and J lost 7; bases outside the gene matches: 11. The CDR3 has 16 amino acids. Germline CDR1 is SGHNT and CDR2 is YYREEE (reference sequence). The CDR3 nucleotides read TGTGCCAGCAGCTTGTCGATGGGGACAGGGTCGAATGAAGCTTTCTTT. The encoded protein is CASSLSMGTGSNEAFF.

This clonotype has a count of ten or more. The CDR3 DNA reads TGTGCCAGCAGCGGGCGGACAGGTGCCTTCCATCGCTCTGGGGCCAACGTCCTGACTTTC. This gives the protein CASSGRTGAFHRSGANVLTF. V usage is TRBV7-2 and J usage is TRBJ2-6, with 7 bases aligning to TRBD1. This CDR3 is 20 amino acids long. V lost 5 bases to trimming and J lost 0 bases; unmatched junction nucleotides: 16. The germline V gene has CDR1 SGHTA and CDR2 FQGNSA. The variable domain in full, completed from reference TRBV7-2 and TRBJ2-6, reads GAGVSQSPSNKVTEKGKDVELRCDPISGHTALYWYRQSLGQGLEFLIYFQGNSAPDKSGLPSDRFSAERTGGSVSTLTIQRTQQEDSAVYLCASSGRTGAFHRSGANVLTFGAGSRLTVL.

This clonotype has ten or more counts. The V and J genes are TRBV9 and TRBJ2-1; no clear D. With 3 bases removed from V and 6 bases from J, the gap between germline ends came to 1 base. Germline V CDR1 and CDR2: SGDLS, YYNGEE. There are 10 residues in the CDR3. CDR3 in DNA: TGTGCCAGCAGCGGCAATGAGCAGTTCTTC. Protein product: CASSGNEQFF.

In its sample, this clonotype was seen many times. V is TRBV5-1 and J is TRBJ2-6, with D unresolved. Germline V gene data show CDR1 as SGHRS and CDR2 as YFSETQ. V gave up 0 bases and J gave up 4 bases, with 14 bases separating them. The CDR3 has 17 residues. The CDR3 reads CASSLGHLPPGANVLTF. In DNA, the CDR3 is TGCGCCAGCAGCTTGGGCCATCTCCCTCCAGGGGCCAACGTCCTGACTTTC.

This clonotype was counted many times. This sequence joins TRBV7-2 and TRBJ2-7; D unresolved. CDR1 is SGHTA, CDR2 FQGNSA, per germline. This CDR3 has 14 amino acids. Trimming removed 5 bases from V and 3 bases from J, with 14 bases in between. CDR3 amino acids: CASSAGPANYEQYF. CDR3 in DNA: TGTGCCAGCAGCGCTGGACCGGCTAACTACGAGCAGTACTTC.

This clonotype was seen repeatedly, ten times or more. The V gene is TRBV3-1, the J gene TRBJ2-1; D possibly corresponds to TRBD2 (6 bases). CDR1 and CDR2 from the germline V gene are LGHDT and YNNKEL (reference sequence). The CDR3 is made up of 16 amino acids. The ends were cut back, 4 bases at V and 0 bases at J, with 13 bases in the middle. The CDR3 coding sequence is TGTGCCAGCAGCCGATACCGGGACTCCTCCTACAATGAGCAGTTCTTC. This translates into CASSRYRDSSYNEQFF.

Comments on this clonotype: This may come from a read error, since a much larger clone is one base off. The chain has TRBV27 and TRBJ1-1, with unresolved D. Trimming stripped 5 bases from V and 1 base from J, with 11 bases between. Germline V gene lookup returns CDR1 MNHEY and CDR2 SMNVEV (reference sequence). The CDR3 consists of 14 residues. CDR3 in amino acids: CASSLSRTNTEAFF. The CDR3 DNA reads as TGTGCCAGCAGTCTCAGCAGAACGAACACTGAAGCTTTCTTT.

This clonotype was observed a handful of times. The chain carries TRBV29-1 and TRBJ1-1; D is undetermined. CDR3 length equals 12 residues. The V end was cut by 6 bases, the J end by 7 bases, with 15 bases between. Germline CDR1 and CDR2: SQVTM and ANQGSEA. In nucleotides, the CDR3 is TGCAGCGTAGAGGAGCTATCTTATGAAGCTTTCTTT. Amino acid sequence: CSVEELSYEAFF.

This clonotype was counted at least ten times. The J gene is TRBJ2-2, the V gene TRBV20-1; D is uncertain. Trimming removed 0 bases from V and 6 bases from J, with 20 bases in between. CDR3 length: 17 residues. The V gene's germline CDR1 is DFQATT and CDR2 SNEGSKA (reference sequence). This chain's CDR3 is CSARDFARHGSPGELFF. CDR3 bases: TGCAGTGCTAGAGATTTCGCAAGACACGGGTCACCCGGGGAGCTGTTTTTT.

There are many counts of this clonotype. The chain has TRBV7-9 and TRBJ1-1; 7 bases align to TRBD1. From germline, CDR1 is SEHNR and CDR2 FQNEAQ (reference sequence). The CDR3 consists of 15 residues. J lost 1 base, V lost 4 bases, and 6 bases had no gene match. The CDR3 DNA sequence: TGTGCCAGCAGCTCGGGACAGTTCGCGAACACTGAAGCTTTCTTT. Amino acid sequence: CASSSGQFANTEAFF.

This clonotype turned up a few times. The chain couples TRBV9 to TRBJ2-5; unclear D gene. Germline V lookup: CDR1 SGDLS, CDR2 YYNGEE. Trimming took 0 bases from V and 5 from J, leaving 8 bases between them. This CDR3 is built from 13 residues. CDR3 amino acids: CASSVAVGETQYF. CDR3 nucleotide sequence: TGTGCCAGCAGCGTAGCAGTGGGGGAGACCCAGTACTTC.

This clonotype was counted ten times or more. The chain joins TRBV7-8 to TRBJ1-1; the D is unclear. Trimming shortened V by 5 bases and J by 1 base, and 11 bases separated the two germline ends. CDR3 length: 14 amino acids. Germline lookup yields CDR1 SGHVS and CDR2 FQNEAQ. CDR3 sequence reads: CASSPGPSNTEAFF. CDR3 DNA sequence: TGTGCCAGCAGCCCCGGCCCTTCGAACACTGAAGCTTTCTTT. The whole variable domain, remainder taken from reference TRBV7-8 and TRBJ1-1, is GAGVSQSPRYKVAKRGQDVALRCDPISGHVSLFWYQQALGQGPEFLTYFQNEAQLDKSGLPSDRFFAERPEGSVSTLKIQRTQQEDSAVYLCASSPGPSNTEAFFGQGTRLTVV.

In this sample, this clonotype turned up many times. The V call is TRBV7-2, the J call TRBJ1-1; the D is unclear. The germline gives CDR1 SGHTA, CDR2 FQGNSA. The CDR3 runs 14 residues. V lost 6 bases, J lost 2 bases, and 13 bases lay in between. The CDR3 sequence is CASRPYRINTEAFF. CDR3 in DNA: TGTGCCAGCAGACCCTATAGGATAAACACTGAAGCTTTCTTT.

Many counts were recorded for this clonotype. The DNA of the CDR3 is TGCAGTGCTAGTGATCTCTGGACAGATACGCAGTATTTT. Translated, it gives CSASDLWTDTQYF. The chain links TRBV20-1 to TRBJ2-3; no reliable D call. V lost 3 bases and J lost 3, with 10 bases in between. Germline loops: CDR1 DFQATT, CDR2 SNEGSKA (reference sequence). The length of the CDR3 is 13 residues.

The chain carries TRBV18 and TRBJ2-7; 7 bases line up with TRBD2. Germline V gene lookup returns CDR1 KGHSH and CDR2 LQKENI. J gave up 3 bases and V 3 bases, and 14 bases lay outside the gene matches. The CDR3 sequence is 17 residues long. Written as DNA, the CDR3 is TGTGCCAGCTCACCCCCGGGGGAGTGGAGCGGGGACTACGAGCAGTACTTC. Translation: CASSPPGEWSGDYEQYF.

Many counts were recorded for this clonotype. The chain joins TRBV11-2 to TRBJ1-2, with D perhaps matching TRBD1 (6 bases). Germline V CDR1 and CDR2: SGHAT, FQNNGV. Trimming shortened V by 2 bases and J by 8 bases, and 12 bases separated the two germline ends. This CDR3 is 13 amino acids long. CDR3 loop: CASSLLQGDGYTF. The CDR3 nucleotides read TGTGCCAGCAGCTTACTACAGGGAGACGGCTACACCTTC.

In this sample, this clonotype turned up many times. V is TRBV4-1 and J is TRBJ2-1; D is perhaps TRBD2 (6 bases). The germline CDR1 and CDR2 sequences are MGHRA and YSYEKL. This CDR3 is built from 15 residues. Trimming removed 4 bases from V and 9 bases from J, with 19 bases in between. The CDR3 DNA follows: TGCGCCAGCAGCCCCGTTCTAGGGGAGGCCAGTGAGCAGTTCTTC. Protein product: CASSPVLGEASEQFF.